These T cell receptor beta chains were read from a single sample in a study of T cells in Graves' hyperthyroidism and ophthalmopathy. Using its own MiXCR run on the multiplex PCR reads, TCRdb lists one record per CDR3 protein. The table includes roughly 500,000 distinct CDR3 sequences, around 14% detected once. The sample taken for sequencing was blood. The source is a woman aged 25 to 45 with Graves' hyperthyroidism that later progressed to Graves' ophthalmopathy. Both conserved end residues are part of each CDR3. A D gene is named only where the DNA matches it firmly. Clone size is given for some rows only: seen once, a few or many times, or a class if the clone is expanded.

V gene	clone size	D gene	J gene	CDR3 protein	CDR3 DNA
TRBV30	NA	NA	TRBJ1-1	CAWSEGGFRAFF	TGTGCCTGGAGTGAGGGGGGCTTTAGGGCTTTCTTT
TRBV9	many	NA	TRBJ2-2	CASSSPRGGSGTGELFF	TGTGCCAGCAGCTCCCCCAGGGGGGGTTCCGGCACCGGGGAGCTGTTTTTT
TRBV25-1	many	NA	TRBJ2-1	CASSADYGHSYNEQFF	TGTGCCAGCTCCGCGGACTACGGACACTCCTACAATGAGCAGTTCTTC
TRBV4-3	few	NA	TRBJ1-5	CATRQPQHF	TGCGCCACACGCCAGCCCCAGCATTTT
TRBV29-1	many	NA	TRBJ1-3	CSAKQASGNTIYF	TGCAGCGCGAAACAGGCCTCTGGAAACACCATATATTTT
TRBV6-1	NA	NA	TRBJ1-5	CASSRPGAGNQPQHF	TGTGCCAGCAGTCGTCCGGGGGCGGGTAATCAGCCCCAGCATTTT
TRBV30	many	NA	TRBJ2-7	CAWSQDGYYEQYF	TGTGCCTGGAGCCAGGACGGGTACTACGAGCAGTACTTC
TRBV9	many	NA	TRBJ1-1	CASSVGNNMNTEAFF	TGTGCCAGCAGCGTAGGTAACAACATGAACACTGAAGCTTTCTTT
TRBV7-8	many	TRBD1	TRBJ1-1	CASSLGRGRTEAFF	TGTGCCAGCAGCTTGGGGAGGGGGCGGACTGAAGCTTTCTTT
TRBV6-1	many	TRBD1	TRBJ2-7	CASSPPWDSTTYEQYF	TGTGCCAGCAGCCCGCCTTGGGACAGCACAACCTACGAGCAGTACTTC
TRBV30	many	NA	TRBJ2-1	CALLRDSSYNEQFF	TGTGCCTTACTCCGTGACAGCTCCTACAATGAGCAGTTCTTC
TRBV18	many	TRBD2	TRBJ2-1	CASSPGLAGASYNEQFF	TGTGCCAGCTCACCAGGACTAGCGGGAGCGTCCTACAATGAGCAGTTCTTC
TRBV11-2	many	NA	TRBJ2-7	CASSLEAGSSYEQYF	TGTGCCAGCAGCTTAGAGGCAGGCAGCTCCTACGAGCAGTACTTC
TRBV24-1	many	TRBD1	TRBJ2-1	CATSGSGTGGIPFRYNEQFF	TGTGCCACCAGTGGATCCGGTACAGGGGGCATCCCGTTTAGGTACAATGAGCAGTTCTTC
TRBV11-2	many	NA	TRBJ2-2	CASSYHGTGELFF	TGTGCCAGCAGCTACCACGGCACCGGGGAGCTGTTTTTT
TRBV20-1	NA	TRBD2	TRBJ2-2	CSAWIAGGNTGELFF	TGCAGTGCTTGGATAGCGGGAGGGAACACCGGGGAGCTGTTTTTT
TRBV6-2/TRBV6-3	many	NA	TRBJ2-7	CASSYSRAGEQYF	TGTGCCAGCAGTTACTCGAGAGCGGGCGAGCAGTACTTC
TRBV28	few	TRBD1	TRBJ2-4	CASSPGQGAAKNIQYF	TGTGCCAGCAGTCCGGGACAGGGGGCAGCCAAAAACATTCAGTACTTC
TRBV9	NA	NA	TRBJ2-1	CASSGFGGMPNEQFF	TGTGCCAGCAGCGGGTTTGGCGGGATGCCCAATGAGCAGTTCTTC
TRBV20-1	NA	TRBD1	TRBJ1-5	CSARDRRQGPVNQPQHF	TGCAGTGCTAGAGACCGGAGACAGGGACCCGTCAATCAGCCCCAGCATTTT
TRBV6-1	many	NA	TRBJ1-1	CASSSTKQGGEAFF	TGTGCCAGCAGTTCCACTAAACAGGGTGGGGAAGCTTTCTTT
TRBV2	many	NA	TRBJ1-2	CASSPDYYGYTF	TGTGCCAGCAGTCCTGATTACTATGGCTACACCTTC
TRBV5-8	many	NA	TRBJ1-1	CASSRGAGSTEAFF	TGTGCCAGCAGCCGGGGTGCGGGGAGCACTGAAGCTTTCTTT
TRBV2	many	NA	TRBJ2-3	CASRDSPTGTQYF	TGTGCCAGCAGGGACAGCCCGACTGGTACGCAGTATTTT
TRBV7-3	NA	TRBD2	TRBJ2-3	CASSLTLAGVRADTQYF	TGTGCCAGCAGCTTAACGTTAGCGGGAGTGAGAGCAGATACGCAGTATTTT
TRBV28	once	NA	TRBJ1-2	CASRTGGGANYGYTF	TGTGCCAGCAGAACGGGGGGGGGGGCCAACTATGGCTACACCTTC
TRBV12-3/TRBV12-4	many	NA	TRBJ2-1	CASIPLGSDNEQFF	TGTGCCAGCATTCCTCTTGGGAGTGACAATGAGCAGTTCTTC
TRBV6-2/TRBV6-3	many	TRBD2	TRBJ2-3	CASSYVPSGPPDTQYF	TGTGCCAGCAGTTACGTCCCTAGCGGGCCTCCAGATACGCAGTATTTT
TRBV9	many	TRBD2	TRBJ2-7	CASSVGILAGDYEQYF	TGTGCCAGCAGCGTAGGAATCTTAGCGGGAGACTACGAGCAGTACTTC
TRBV29-1	many	NA	TRBJ2-7	CSVGVRSSYEQYF	TGCAGCGTTGGGGTAAGGAGCTCCTACGAGCAGTACTTC
TRBV5-1	NA	TRBD1	TRBJ2-7	CASSSGRDRISYEQYF	TGCGCCAGCAGCTCCGGGCGGGACAGGATTTCCTACGAGCAGTACTTC
TRBV12-5	NA	NA	TRBJ2-2	CASGFSGELFF	TGTGCTAGTGGTTTTTCAGGGGAGCTGTTTTTT